The subject of this entry is one TCR beta chain. This entry belongs to a study of shared clonotypes between healthy human individuals. V dropped 6 bases and J dropped 3; count of bases not matched to a gene: 5. The CDR3 runs 16 residues. Germline assignment: CDR1 SGHTA and CDR2 FQGTGA. Some clones are missing from TCRdb's copy, which holds only in-frame ones; the method was immunoSEQ multiplex PCR. The sample holds 1,500,000 or so clones, about 96% seen once. Material for sequencing was naive CD4+ T cells sorted from blood. Subset given: CD45RA+ positively selected. The chain carries TRBV7-3 and TRBJ2-2, with 12 bases fitting TRBD2. The receptor was derived from a man younger than 45 in good health. The CDR3 sequence is CASRKLAGGDTGELFF. CDR3 sequence (DNA): TGTGCCAGCAGAAAACTAGCGGGAGGCGACACCGGGGAGCTGTTTTTT.